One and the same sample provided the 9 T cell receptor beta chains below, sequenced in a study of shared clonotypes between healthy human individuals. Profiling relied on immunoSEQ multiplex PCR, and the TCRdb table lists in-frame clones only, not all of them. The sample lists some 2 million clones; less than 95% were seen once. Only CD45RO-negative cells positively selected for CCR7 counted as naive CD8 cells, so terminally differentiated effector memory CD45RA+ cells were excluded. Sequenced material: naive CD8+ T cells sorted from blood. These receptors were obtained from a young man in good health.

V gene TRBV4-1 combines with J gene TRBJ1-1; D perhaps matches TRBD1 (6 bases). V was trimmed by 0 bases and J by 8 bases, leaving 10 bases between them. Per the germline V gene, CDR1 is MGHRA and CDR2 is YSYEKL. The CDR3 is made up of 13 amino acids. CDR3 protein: CASSQETGTEAFF. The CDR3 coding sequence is TGCGCCAGCAGCCAAGAGACCGGGACAGAAGCTTTCTTT.

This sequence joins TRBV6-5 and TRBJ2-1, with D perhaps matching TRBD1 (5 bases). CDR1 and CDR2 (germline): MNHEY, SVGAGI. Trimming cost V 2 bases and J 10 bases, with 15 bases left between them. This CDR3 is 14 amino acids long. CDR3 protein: CASSYGARTLEQFF. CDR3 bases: TGTGCCAGCAGTTACGGGGCTAGGACCTTGGAGCAGTTCTTC.

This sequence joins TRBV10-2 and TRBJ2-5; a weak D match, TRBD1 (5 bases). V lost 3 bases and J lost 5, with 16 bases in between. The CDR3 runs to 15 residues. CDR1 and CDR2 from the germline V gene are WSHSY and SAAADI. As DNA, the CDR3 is TGCGCCAGCAGTGATCCCAGGGCCATGAGTGAGACCCAGTACTTC. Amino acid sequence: CASSDPRAMSETQYF.

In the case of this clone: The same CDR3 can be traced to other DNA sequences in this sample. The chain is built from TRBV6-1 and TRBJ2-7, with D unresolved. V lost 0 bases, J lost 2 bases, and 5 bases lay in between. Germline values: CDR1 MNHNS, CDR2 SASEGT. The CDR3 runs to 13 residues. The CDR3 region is CASSEALTYEQYF. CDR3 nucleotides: TGTGCCAGCAGTGAAGCACTGACCTACGAGCAGTACTTC.

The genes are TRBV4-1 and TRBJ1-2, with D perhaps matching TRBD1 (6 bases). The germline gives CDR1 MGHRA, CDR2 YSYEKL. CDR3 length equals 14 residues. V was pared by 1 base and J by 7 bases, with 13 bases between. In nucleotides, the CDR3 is TGCGCCAGCAGCCAAGGACAGGTGGGATTTGGCTACACCTTC. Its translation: CASSQGQVGFGYTF.

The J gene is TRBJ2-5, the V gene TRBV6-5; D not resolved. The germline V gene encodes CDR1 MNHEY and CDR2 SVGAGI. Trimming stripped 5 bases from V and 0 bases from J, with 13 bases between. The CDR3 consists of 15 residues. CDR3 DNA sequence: TGTGCCAGCAGTCGGGTACACCTTTACCAAGAGACCCAGTACTTC. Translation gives CASSRVHLYQETQYF.

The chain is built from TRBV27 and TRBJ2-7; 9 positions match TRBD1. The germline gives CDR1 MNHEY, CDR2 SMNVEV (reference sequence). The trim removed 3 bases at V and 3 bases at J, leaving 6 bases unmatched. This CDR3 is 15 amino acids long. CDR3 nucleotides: TGTGCCAGCAGTTTCCCCGGGACAGGGATCTACGAGCAGTACTTC. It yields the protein CASSFPGTGIYEQYF.

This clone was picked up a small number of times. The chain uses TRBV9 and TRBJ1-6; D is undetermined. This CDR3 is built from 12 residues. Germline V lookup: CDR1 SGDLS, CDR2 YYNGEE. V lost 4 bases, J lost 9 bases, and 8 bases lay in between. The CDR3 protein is CASSLSGSPLHF. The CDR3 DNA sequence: TGTGCCAGCAGCCTCTCGGGTTCACCCCTCCACTTT.

The DNA for the CDR3 is TGTGCCAGCAGCACCGATCACTACAGGGAGGACACCTACGAGCAGTACTTC. Its protein is CASSTDHYREDTYEQYF. The chain carries TRBV5-6 and TRBJ2-7, with D perhaps assigned TRBD1 or TRBD2 (6 bases each). V dropped 4 bases and J dropped 2 bases, with 22 bases sitting between them. CDR1 is SGHDT, CDR2 YYEEEE, per germline. The CDR3 totals 17 residues.